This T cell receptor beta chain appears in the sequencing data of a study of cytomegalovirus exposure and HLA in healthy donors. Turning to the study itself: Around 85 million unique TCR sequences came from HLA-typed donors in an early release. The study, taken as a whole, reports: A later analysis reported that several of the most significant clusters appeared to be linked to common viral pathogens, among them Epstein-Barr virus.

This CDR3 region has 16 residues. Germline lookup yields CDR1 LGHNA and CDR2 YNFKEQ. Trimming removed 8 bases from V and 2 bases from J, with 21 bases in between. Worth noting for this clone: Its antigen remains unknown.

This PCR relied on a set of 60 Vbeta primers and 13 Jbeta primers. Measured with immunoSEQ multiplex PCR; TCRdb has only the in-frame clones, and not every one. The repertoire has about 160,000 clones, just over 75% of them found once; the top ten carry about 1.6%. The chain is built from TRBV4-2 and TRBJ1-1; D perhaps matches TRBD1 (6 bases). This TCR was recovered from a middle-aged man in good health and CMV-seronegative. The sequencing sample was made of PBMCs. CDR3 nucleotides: TGTGCCAGCCTCCCGGCCCAGGGGATCTTAAACACTGAAGCTTTCTTT. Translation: CASLPAQGILNTEAFF.